This is a list of T cell receptor beta chains from one sample in a study of post-analysis software for immune sequencing data. One entry per CDR3 protein, called by TCRdb with MiXCR from the PCR reads. The sample holds 750,000 to 950,000 distinct CDR3 sequences; about half are singletons and the top ten take over 4.5%. Sequenced input: blood. These receptors all stem from a girl between 5 and 17 years old with multiple sclerosis. Both conserved end residues are trimmed from each CDR3. The size field is filled for only some rows; it gives once, few, many or a size class.

clone size	V gene	J gene	CDR3 protein
NA	TRBV4-3	TRBJ2-1	ASSANRPDQESSYNEQF
NA	TRBV7-2	TRBJ1-1	ASSLTRDRAEAF
NA	TRBV28	TRBJ2-7	ASTPSSAGGYEQY
NA	TRBV6-5	TRBJ1-2	ASSYAAGGTGDDGYT
NA	TRBV6-1	TRBJ1-1	ASRAEQVGTEAF
few	TRBV28	TRBJ2-7	ASGSPTGARLEQY
NA	TRBV20-1	TRBJ2-5	SASQGVGQETQY
few	TRBV20-1	NA	SADRGTYNEQY
few	TRBV29-1	TRBJ1-1	SVLADRHTEAF
few	TRBV9	TRBJ2-1	ASSVEDSSYNEQF